These T cell receptor beta chains were read from a single sample in a study of OX40 agonist ivuxolimab in advanced cancers. Clones were sequenced by immunoSEQ multiplex PCR, and TCRdb holds only the in-frame ones, with some missing. The data contain some 65,000 clones, roughly nine tenths of them seen just once; the ten biggest clones take up less than 3.5%. Source: CD4+ or CD8+ T cells sorted from blood, taken in a trial of the OX40 agonist ivuxolimab. The source of these receptors is an adult with an advanced solid tumor such as melanoma, head and neck, liver or kidney cancer. The conserved cysteine and the conserved F or W are not part of the CDR3 here.

v_gene: TRBV30
CDR3aa: AWSVARSSSHRGNSPLH

v_gene: TRBV6-5
CDR3aa: ASSSEGDTGELF

v_gene: TRBV29-1
CDR3aa: SVVARQETQY

v_gene: TRBV7-3
CDR3aa: ASSLDGTGVRNEQF

v_gene: TRBV6-1
CDR3aa: ASSAQAGVRLGDEQF

v_gene: TRBV2
CDR3aa: ASSPPGLAIHEQY

v_gene: TRBV5-5
CDR3aa: ASSWAGTRGREQY

v_gene: TRBV11-2
CDR3aa: ASSPWTIRETQY

v_gene: TRBV27
CDR3aa: ASSPWGRGAGTEAF

v_gene: TRBV30
CDR3aa: AWSQGAGELF

v_gene: TRBV5-1
CDR3aa: ASRLNLNTEAF

v_gene: TRBV7-9
CDR3aa: ASSSLDRGGYT

v_gene: TRBV5-6
CDR3aa: ASSWPGVYGYT

v_gene: TRBV7-9
CDR3aa: ASSSGTGHQPQH

v_gene: TRBV28
CDR3aa: ASSPSLGQGAKNYGYT

v_gene: TRBV19
CDR3aa: ASSSHRGPGADGYT

v_gene: TRBV19
CDR3aa: ASSSGTANTGELF

v_gene: TRBV2
CDR3aa: ASSVGQKNYGYT

v_gene: TRBV4-1
CDR3aa: ASSQDMWASHYGYT

v_gene: TRBV6-6
CDR3aa: ASSGGGGLGSPLH

v_gene: TRBV4-2
CDR3aa: ASSQGLAENNEQF

v_gene: TRBV30
CDR3aa: AWMSAIRRGYT

v_gene: TRBV28
CDR3aa: ASSFTSGGPNTGELF

v_gene: TRBV10-3
CDR3aa: AIRLSEDYNEQF

v_gene: TRBV25-1
CDR3aa: ASSESSGGGETQY

v_gene: TRBV27
CDR3aa: ASSPLASGRSNEQF

v_gene: TRBV11-2
CDR3aa: ASSLSEGQGGTDTQY

v_gene: TRBV7-2
CDR3aa: ASTLTLNTEAF

v_gene: TRBV7-2
CDR3aa: ASSLKQGWLNTEAF

v_gene: TRBV5-6
CDR3aa: ASSLARETQY

v_gene: TRBV7-9
CDR3aa: ASSAPGANEQF

v_gene: TRBV28
CDR3aa: ASRPVNRIYEQY

v_gene: TRBV19
CDR3aa: ASSNGTGRNYGYT

v_gene: TRBV7-2
CDR3aa: ASSHPGTPHGYT

v_gene: TRBV5-6
CDR3aa: ASSLGRGGASTDTQY

v_gene: TRBV7-2
CDR3aa: ASSPHGAGTDTQY

v_gene: TRBV11-3
CDR3aa: ASSEAGWGARTEAF

v_gene: TRBV10-3
CDR3aa: AISESRGEGTEAF

v_gene: TRBV6-1
CDR3aa: ASRVQGNSNQPQH

v_gene: TRBV7-6
CDR3aa: ASSLGGGNSNQPQH

v_gene: TRBV18
CDR3aa: ASSPPGKETQY

v_gene: TRBV14
CDR3aa: ASRRQGSYEQY

v_gene: TRBV5-4
CDR3aa: ASSQTLTGFGNTIY

v_gene: TRBV19
CDR3aa: ASRGQGGAWETQY

v_gene: TRBV7-9
CDR3aa: ASSQDTNYGYT

v_gene: TRBV6-5
CDR3aa: ASTLRQGRGYT

v_gene: TRBV4-2
CDR3aa: ASSQDGSGGGETQY

v_gene: TRBV6-5
CDR3aa: ASSERGENTEAF

v_gene: TRBV6-6
CDR3aa: ASSYSKAEAF

v_gene: TRBV2
CDR3aa: ASSWDSYGYT

v_gene: TRBV28
CDR3aa: ASSLTRRTGYGYT

v_gene: TRBV19
CDR3aa: ASRGQASNYGYT

v_gene: TRBV2
CDR3aa: ASSRDGPYGYT

v_gene: TRBV27
CDR3aa: ARITGGQETQY

v_gene: TRBV5-4
CDR3aa: ASSLTGGEQY

v_gene: TRBV5-1
CDR3aa: ASSFGIDTEAF

v_gene: TRBV9
CDR3aa: ASSVDGWGANVLT

v_gene: TRBV28
CDR3aa: ATKPGTGSREQY

v_gene: TRBV28
CDR3aa: ASKGPKGTYEQY

v_gene: TRBV9
CDR3aa: ASSVDQGGEKLF